This is a list of T cell receptor beta chains from one sample in a study of blood T cell repertoires in COVID-19. Libraries were prepared by immunoSEQ multiplex PCR; TCRdb keeps only in-frame clonotypes and omits some of them. The sample contains 70,000 or so clones, about 80% of which appear only once. Material for sequencing was peripheral blood. These receptors came from a human donor in a cohort sampled during active COVID-19. Each CDR3 is given with its conserved first and last residue. D genes are given only for firm matches. Clone size is not always given. Where it is, it says once, few, many or a class for expanded clones.

J gene	clone size	V gene	CDR3 length	D gene	CDR3 DNA	CDR3 protein
TRBJ2-1	-	TRBV11-2	14	-	TGTGCCAGCAGCTTAGCAGGGGCAGACAATGAGCAGTTCTTC	CASSLAGADNEQFF
TRBJ1-4	-	TRBV15	17	-	TGTGCCACCAGCAGGGTTGATACAGGGCTCACCAATGAAAAACTGTTTTTT	CATSRVDTGLTNEKLFF
TRBJ2-2	-	TRBV10-3	14	TRBD1	TGTGCCATCAGCGGGCGGACAGGGCCCGGGGAGCTGTTTTTT	CAISGRTGPGELFF
TRBJ2-4	-	TRBV15	15	TRBD1	TGTGCCACCCGCGAACAGGGGTTGGCCAAAAACATTCAGTACTTC	CATREQGLAKNIQYF
TRBJ1-2	once	TRBV2	15	-	TGTGCCAGCAGTGCCCGCCCCGGAGCTAACTATGGCTACACCTTC	CASSARPGANYGYTF
TRBJ2-1	-	TRBV15	15	-	TGTGCCACCAGCTTCGACAGCAAGGGATACAATGAGCAGTTCTTC	CATSFDSKGYNEQFF
TRBJ2-2	-	TRBV5-6	17	TRBD2	TGTGCCAGCAGCGCCAGGATAGCGGGAGATGGCACCGGGGAGCTGTTTTTT	CASSARIAGDGTGELFF
TRBJ2-7	-	TRBV18	15	-	TGTGCCAGCTCACCACCCGGGTACTCTTCTTACGAGCAGTACTTC	CASSPPGYSSYEQYF
TRBJ2-7	-	TRBV11-2	15	TRBD1	TGTGCCAGCAGCCGAGACAGGGGGTCATCCTACGAGCAGTACTTC	CASSRDRGSSYEQYF
TRBJ1-1	-	TRBV6-6	15	-	TGTGCCAGCAGTTACCCGACAGAGCTGAACACTGAAGCTTTCTTT	CASSYPTELNTEAFF
TRBJ2-7	-	TRBV28	16	TRBD1	TGTGCCAGCAGTTTAGCCGGGACAGGAGTCTCCTACGAGCAGTACTTC	CASSLAGTGVSYEQYF
TRBJ2-3	-	TRBV29-1	14	-	TGCAGCGTTGGCTATGGAGGGCGGGGAGATACGCAGTATTTT	CSVGYGGRGDTQYF
TRBJ2-7	few	TRBV11-2	16	TRBD2	TGTGCCAGCAGAAAACCGGGACTAGCGGGTCCGTACGAGCAGTACTTC	CASRKPGLAGPYEQYF
TRBJ2-7	-	TRBV6-4	16	TRBD1	TGTGCCAGCAGACCGATGACAGGGTCCCAAGGGGACGAGCAGTACTTC	CASRPMTGSQGDEQYF
TRBJ1-6	-	TRBV21-1	16	-	TGTGCCAGCAGCCGCGGGGGGCGGGCTAGGGATTCACCCCTCCACTTT	CASSRGGRARDSPLHF
TRBJ1-1	-	TRBV7-2	12	-	TGTGCCAGCAGCCTCCTCAACACTGAAGCTTTCTTT	CASSLLNTEAFF
TRBJ1-5	-	TRBV18	15	TRBD1	TGTGCCAGCTCATTCGGAGGGGGCCTAAATCAGCCCCAGCATTTT	CASSFGGGLNQPQHF
TRBJ2-6	-	TRBV18	12	-	TGTGCCAGCTCACCAGGGGCCGGCGTCCTGACTTTC	CASSPGAGVLTF
TRBJ2-1	-	TRBV7-2	16	-	TGTGCCAGCAGCTTAGTCTCGGGGGTCTCCTACAATGAGCAGTTCTTC	CASSLVSGVSYNEQFF
TRBJ1-5	few	TRBV19	9	-	TGTGCCTCAGGTGAAGTACAGCATTTT	CASGEVQHF
TRBJ2-2	few	TRBV29-1	16	-	TGCAGCGTTCGTTATACAGGGAATGCGAACACCGGGGAGCTGTTTTTT	CSVRYTGNANTGELFF
TRBJ2-3	-	TRBV29-1	13	-	TGCAGCGTTGAGCGGGTGGGCACAGATACGCAGTATTTT	CSVERVGTDTQYF
TRBJ1-5	-	TRBV28	16	-	TGTGCCAGCAGTCCGGGGGGCAGGGATAGCAATCAGCCCCAGCATTTT	CASSPGGRDSNQPQHF
TRBJ2-1	-	TRBV24-1	17	-	TGTGCCACCAGTGATTCCCGACTAGGTGCGTCCTACAATGAGCAGTTCTTC	CATSDSRLGASYNEQFF
TRBJ1-6	-	TRBV7-2	14	-	TGTGCCAGCAGCTTAGAACCGAGCAACTCACCCCTCCACTTT	CASSLEPSNSPLHF
TRBJ1-1	-	TRBV5-4	13	-	TGTGCCAGCAGCTTGGGGGCGGACTCTGAAGCTTTCTTT	CASSLGADSEAFF
TRBJ1-2	once	TRBV11-2	14	-	TGTGCCAGCAGCCCTGCGGGGGTTGGGTATGGCTACACCTTC	CASSPAGVGYGYTF
TRBJ1-2	-	TRBV4-3	14	-	TGCGCCAGCAGCCAAGATCACAGCTCCTATGGCTACACCTTC	CASSQDHSSYGYTF
TRBJ2-1	-	TRBV12-3/TRBV12-4	11	-	TGTGCCAGCACCACAGGGTTTGAGCAGTTCTTC	CASTTGFEQFF
TRBJ2-5	-	TRBV19	16	TRBD2	TGTGCCAGTAGGGGCCCCGGACTAGCGGGGGGCGAGACCCAGTACTTC	CASRGPGLAGGETQYF
TRBJ2-1	-	TRBV10-3	14	TRBD1	TGTGCCATCAGCGCGAACAGGGGTGGCAATGAGCAGTTCTTC	CAISANRGGNEQFF
TRBJ2-1	-	TRBV30	14	TRBD2	TGTGCCTGGAGAACTAGCGGCCTCTACAATGAGCAGTTCTTC	CAWRTSGLYNEQFF
TRBJ2-6	-	TRBV27	18	TRBD2	TGTGCCAGCAGTTTACGTGGACTAGCGGGCGCTGGGGCCAACGTCCTGACTTTC	CASSLRGLAGAGANVLTF
TRBJ2-2	once	TRBV28	16	-	TGCGCCAGCAGGGGGGGGGACGGGAGCAACACCGGGGAGCTGTTTTTT	CASRGGDGSNTGELFF
TRBJ2-3	once	TRBV28	20	TRBD2	TGTGCCAGCAGTCCCACCGCCGGGACGGGGACTAGCGGGGCAGCAGATACGCAGTATTTT	CASSPTAGTGTSGAADTQYF
TRBJ1-3	-	TRBV5-4	16	-	TGTGCCAGCAGCTTGGACAGGGCGTCATCTGGAAACACCATATATTTT	CASSLDRASSGNTIYF
TRBJ2-3	many	TRBV6-1	16	TRBD2	TGTGCCAGCAGTGAATCGGCTAGCGGGGGGGCAGATACGCAGTATTTT	CASSESASGGADTQYF
TRBJ2-3	-	TRBV5-1	17	TRBD2	TGCGCCAGCAGCTTTGAAGGGACTAGCGGGGGATCAGATACGCAGTATTTT	CASSFEGTSGGSDTQYF
TRBJ1-2	-	TRBV2	12	-	TGTGCCAGCAGTGTTGAACCCCGGGGCTACACCTTC	CASSVEPRGYTF
TRBJ2-2	-	TRBV7-2	15	-	TGTGCCAGCAGCTTAGGAGGGGGGGACACCGGGGAGCTGTTTTTT	CASSLGGGDTGELFF
TRBJ2-2	-	TRBV18	14	-	TGTGCCAGCTCACCGCCCGGGTACACCGGGGAGCTGTTTTTT	CASSPPGYTGELFF
TRBJ2-1	-	TRBV24-1	12	-	TGTGCCACCAGTGATTATCCGGGTGAGCAGTTCTTC	CATSDYPGEQFF
TRBJ1-1	-	TRBV19	15	TRBD1	TGTGCCAGTAAAGAAAGGGGGCTGGTGAACACTGAAGCTTTCTTT	CASKERGLVNTEAFF
TRBJ2-1	-	TRBV5-1	15	-	TGCGCCAGCAGCCCCCAGGGGCTTACCGACAATGAGCAGTTCTTC	CASSPQGLTDNEQFF
TRBJ2-2	-	TRBV7-2	15	-	TGTGCCAGCAGCCCGACCGCCACTAGTTCCGGGGAGCTGTTTTTT	CASSPTATSSGELFF
TRBJ2-5	-	TRBV11-3	15	TRBD2	TGTGCCAGCAGCCCACGGGGGGGGGCGGAAGAGACCCAGTACTTC	CASSPRGGAEETQYF
TRBJ2-7	-	TRBV6-6	16	-	TGTGCCAGCAGTTACAGCAAGGGGGGGAGCTCCTACGAGCAGTACTTC	CASSYSKGGSSYEQYF
TRBJ1-1	-	TRBV19	13	-	TGTGCCAGTAGTATTGGAGGGAGGGCTGAAGCTTTCTTT	CASSIGGRAEAFF
TRBJ2-7	few	TRBV11-2	13	-	TGTGCCAGCAGCTTAGTCGGTGAACTAGGGCAGTACTTC	CASSLVGELGQYF
TRBJ2-7	-	TRBV9	15	TRBD1	TGTGCCAGCAGCGCGACATATTCGAGGGGGCACGAGCAGTACTTC	CASSATYSRGHEQYF